The text below deals with one TCR beta chain. The antigen is not known. This entry belongs to a study of OX40 agonist ivuxolimab in advanced cancers. Broader study findings: The 0.1-3.0 mg/kg partial responders had among the lowest clonal expansion. Some patients without response likewise showed low normalized clonal expansion.

Blood samples were obtained at baseline, cycle 4 day 1, and cycle 7 day 1. Method: immunoSEQ multiplex PCR; TCRdb's copy keeps in-frame clones and lacks some. The data contain some 99,000 clones, around nine tenths of them singletons. This clonotype was sampled from an adult with an advanced solid tumor such as melanoma, head and neck, liver or kidney cancer. The specimen comprised CD4+ or CD8+ T cells sorted from blood, sampled in a trial of the OX40 agonist ivuxolimab.

CDR3 amino acids: CASGDRRETQYF. Written as DNA, the CDR3 is TGTGCCAGCGGGGACAGGAGGGAGACCCAGTACTTC. The rearrangement links TRBV2 to TRBJ2-5, with TRBD1 identical over 8 bases. Germline CDR1 reads SNHLY; CDR2 reads FYNNEI. Unmatched junction bases numbered 4, after V lost 8 bases and J lost 5 bases. The CDR3 contains 12 residues.